This T cell receptor (beta chain) originates from a study of T cell repertoires in cytomegalovirus infection (dated by TCRdb to the late 2010s). Study-level background: The HLA type of each donor mattered for the analysis, because public TCR beta signatures pointed to carriage of CMV infection along with the matching HLA type. Results the study describes overall, beyond this receptor: Carriers of CMV infection plus the relevant HLA type were discriminated by the cumulative frequency of public TCR beta family members in the study cohort and in an independent roughly 320-donor cohort. The ex vivo response was dominated by HLA-C-restricted CMV-specific TCR beta clonotypes, which also provided the single most frequent clonotype in two of eight donors.

Of note for this clonotype: The specificity of this receptor is unknown. The sample holds no much larger clone one base away, and base qualities are not on file.

Sequencer: Illumina HiSeq 1500. The raw public reads went through TCRdb reprocessing: fastp at Q25, MiXCR clone calling, in-frame beta chains kept. Identical CDR3 proteins give one entry, which carries the most common genes and DNA. The sample table shows fewer than 550,000 distinct CDR3 sequences, and approximately 32% are seen once. The ten largest clones add up to 12% to 15% of the sample. Taken from cysteine to phenylalanine, the CDR3 has 16 residues. The entry retains the CDR3 DNA only, 48 bases that are in frame from base 1. The germline V gene provides CDR1 MNHEY and CDR2 SVGEGT. Trimming costs V 3 bases and J 5 bases, and their ends lie 19 bases apart.

Recombination joined TRBV6-2 or TRBV6-3 with TRBJ2-5; TRBD1 is possibly the D segment (6 matching bases). Sequencing used PBMCs. This TCR came from a human donor in good health (CMV status not recorded). Some clones in this sample may be carry-over from other donors' samples. The CDR3 corresponds to CASSYGPSRGEETQYF. The nucleotide sequence is TGTGCCAGCAGTTATGGCCCCAGCAGGGGAGAGGAGACCCAGTACTTC.